This record looks at one T cell receptor beta chain sequence and its context. The sample belongs to a study of a mutant IDH1 vaccine in newly diagnosed glioma. Study information: Earlier treatment was radiotherapy, temozolomide, or both, with most getting both.

Sequencing was performed with immunoSEQ multiplex PCR; in TCRdb, only in-frame clones are kept and a portion is missing. The sample has about 67,000 clones; about 83% are singletons. Germline V gene sequence: CDR1 SGHNT, CDR2 YENEEA. The CDR3 runs 15 residues. V lost 5 bases and J lost 8; bases outside the gene matches: 9. Regarding time point: baseline, week 1 (first vaccination visit). The treatment here: pre-vaccination baseline after standard-of-care therapy. Astrocytomas that were new, WHO grade 3 or 4, IDH1-mutant and ATRX-lost were present in the donors. This clonotype was sampled from a woman aged 18-35 years with glioma. Some clones in this sample may be carry-over from other donors' samples. The chain uses TRBV11-3 and TRBJ1-4, with 9 positions matching TRBD1. The source material was peripheral blood mononuclear cells (PBMCs), sampled from a glioma patient treated with radiotherapy, temozolomide or both. The CDR3 bases are TGTGCCAGCAGCCTGGGGACAGGGACAGGCGAAAAACTGTTTTTT. It yields the protein CASSLGTGTGEKLFF. Together with reference TRBV11-3 and TRBJ1-4, the CDR3 gives the full variable domain: EAGVVQSPRYKIIEKKQPVAFWCNPISGHNTLYWYLQNLGQGPELLIRYENEEAVDDSQLPKDRFSAERLKGVDSTLKIQPAELGDSAVYLCASSLGTGTGEKLFFGSGTQLSVL.